The 25 T cell receptor beta chains below come from one sample, sequenced in a study of blood T cell repertoires in COVID-19. Assay used: immunoSEQ multiplex PCR; TCRdb lists only in-frame clones, some missing. The sample holds 150,000 to 200,000 clones, 80% to 90% seen once. The source material was peripheral blood. Source of these receptors: a human donor with active or convalescent COVID-19. The donor label of this sample is uncertain.

This chain joins TRBV30 and TRBJ1-4; a weak D match, TRBD1 (6 bases). V lost 6 bases, J lost 7 bases, and 9 bases lay in between. The CDR3 runs 11 residues. From germline, CDR1 is GTSNPN and CDR2 SVGIG (reference sequence). Here the CDR3 DNA reads TGTGCCTGCTCACAGGGTGAAAAACTGTTTTTT. Protein product: CACSQGEKLFF.

The chain couples TRBV5-6 to TRBJ1-4; TRBD1 is a possible D gene (6 bases). CDR1 and CDR2 from the germline V gene are SGHDT and YYEEEE. CDR3 size: 19 residues. Between the trimmed V and J ends, which lost 4 bases and 0 bases, there was a span of 22 bases. CDR3 sequence (DNA): TGTGCCAGCAGCCCAGGCGGGCAGGGGAAGATTGCAACTAATGAAAAACTGTTTTTT. Translating gives CASSPGGQGKIATNEKLFF. Full variable domain (outside the CDR3, taken from reference TRBV5-6 and TRBJ1-4): DAGVTQSPTHLIKTRGQQVTLRCSPKSGHDTVSWYQQALGQGPQFIFQYYEEEERQRGNFPDRFSGHQFPNYSSELNVNALLLGDSALYLCASSPGGQGKIATNEKLFFGSGTQLSVL.

This chain connects TRBV27 to TRBJ2-1, with TRBD2 matching over 14 bases. The germline CDR1 and CDR2 sequences are MNHEY and SMNVEV (reference sequence). The CDR3 loop spans 16 amino acids. Losses at the gene ends were 3 bases for V and 9 bases for J; bases not matched to a gene: 7. CDR3 amino acids: CASSLGLAGVFGEQFF. The CDR3 DNA follows: TGTGCCAGCAGTTTGGGACTAGCGGGGGTCTTCGGTGAGCAGTTCTTC.

The V and J genes are TRBV5-4 and TRBJ1-1; D possibly corresponds to TRBD1 (6 bases). Germline CDR1 SGHNT, CDR2 YYREEE (reference sequence). The CDR3 extends over 14 amino acids. Trimming took 7 bases from V and 3 from J, leaving 16 bases between them. The CDR3 is CASSRGGRDTEAFF. CDR3 DNA sequence: TGTGCCAGCTCCAGGGGTGGGCGTGACACTGAAGCTTTCTTT.

CDR3 DNA: TGTGCCAGCAGCCTAGGGGAGGGGACTGAAGCTTTCTTT. Translation gives CASSLGEGTEAFF. The V call is TRBV7-7, the J call TRBJ1-1; TRBD1 might be the D (5 bases). V lost 5 bases, J lost 5 bases, and 12 bases lay in between. The germline gives CDR1 SSHAT, CDR2 FNYEAQ (reference sequence). The length of the CDR3 is 13 residues.

This chain joins TRBV5-1 and TRBJ2-1, with D perhaps TRBD2 (5 bases). V was cut by 3 bases and J by 6 bases, with 10 bases left in between. Looked up from germline, CDR1 is SGHRS and CDR2 is YFSETQ. CDR3 size: 13 residues. The CDR3 DNA reads TGCGCCAGCAGCTCCGGGGTGAGCAATGAGCAGTTCTTC. It yields the protein CASSSGVSNEQFF.

This clone was seen a handful of times. CDR3 loop: CSAARGETQYF. CDR3 DNA: TGCAGTGCCGCGAGGGGGGAGACCCAGTACTTC. The genes are TRBV20-1 and TRBJ2-5; D might be TRBD1 (6 bases). V dropped 6 bases and J dropped 5 bases, with 10 bases sitting between them. This CDR3 is built from 11 residues. The germline gives CDR1 DFQATT, CDR2 SNEGSKA (reference sequence).

V gene TRBV6-5 combines with J gene TRBJ2-1, with 16 bases fitting TRBD2. The V segment lost 6 bases and the J segment 15 bases; nucleotides outside the gene matches: 5. CDR1 is MNHEY, CDR2 SVGAGI, per germline. The CDR3 has 13 amino acids. In DNA, the CDR3 is TGTGCCAGCAGCCTGGGACTAGCGGGAGGGCTGTTCTTC. It yields the protein CASSLGLAGGLFF.

The V call is TRBV11-2, the J call TRBJ1-1; TRBD1 might be the D (6 bases). Germline V gives CDR1 SGHAT, CDR2 FQNNGV. Trimming removed 3 bases from V and 10 bases from J, with 15 bases in between. The CDR3 loop spans 13 amino acids. Here the CDR3 reads CASSFSGARGAFF. The DNA of the CDR3 is TGTGCCAGCAGCTTTTCAGGGGCTAGGGGAGCTTTCTTT. Using reference TRBV11-2 and TRBJ1-1 for the parts outside the CDR3, the full variable domain is EAGVAQSPRYKIIEKRQSVAFWCNPISGHATLYWYQQILGQGPKLLIQFQNNGVVDDSQLPKDRFSAERLKGVDSTLKIQPAKLEDSAVYLCASSFSGARGAFFGQGTRLTVV.

The gene calls are TRBV18 and TRBJ2-1; 15 bases are shared with TRBD2. CDR1 and CDR2 (germline): KGHSH, LQKENI. The CDR3 loop spans 19 amino acids. The ends lost 1 base at V and 5 bases at J; junction bases unmatched: 9. CDR3 DNA: TGTGCCAGCTCACCACGGAGGGGACTAGCGGGAGGTACGAACAATGAGCAGTTCTTC. This translates into CASSPRRGLAGGTNNEQFF.

The V and J genes are TRBV28 and TRBJ2-3, with D perhaps matching TRBD1 (5 bases). Germline CDR1 reads MDHEN; CDR2 reads SYDVKM. Trimming left V 4 bases short and J 1 base short, with 9 bases between. The CDR3 covers 14 residues. CDR3 region: CASSSQGGTDTQYF. In DNA form, the CDR3 reads TGTGCCAGCAGTTCCCAGGGCGGCACAGATACGCAGTATTTT.

The chain has TRBV6-2 or TRBV6-3 and TRBJ2-3; 9 nucleotides line up with TRBD2. The V and J ends lost 2 bases and 6 bases, in that order; junction bases with no gene match: 9. The germline V gene has CDR1 MNHEY and CDR2 SVGEGT. This CDR3 spans 16 amino acids. CDR3 nucleotides: TGTGCCAGCAGTTACCGATCAAGGAGCGGGGGGGATACGCAGTATTTT. It codes for CASSYRSRSGGDTQYF.

This chain connects TRBV4-3 to TRBJ1-4, with TRBD1 identical over 10 bases. The length of the CDR3 is 14 residues. Germline trimming cut 4 bases from V and 7 bases from J; bases unmatched to any gene: 3. Germline assignment: CDR1 LGHNA and CDR2 YSLEER. CDR3 region: CASSRRDRGEKLFF. As DNA, the CDR3 is TGCGCCAGCAGCCGCCGGGACAGGGGTGAAAAACTGTTTTTT.

This clone appeared a few times. The chain joins TRBV7-8 to TRBJ1-1; no clear D. The CDR3 extends over 16 amino acids. V lost 5 bases and J 5 bases, leaving 21 bases between the germline ends. Germline V CDR1 and CDR2: SGHVS, FQNEAQ. DNA of the CDR3: TGTGCCAGCAGCCCAGTCCCCCAAGCGGGGAGAACTGAAGCTTTCTTT. Its translation: CASSPVPQAGRTEAFF.

The chain uses TRBV4-3 and TRBJ2-2; TRBD1 agrees at 9 bases. The CDR3 contains 15 residues. Germline V gene data show CDR1 as LGHNA and CDR2 as YSLEER. J lost 7 bases, V lost 1 base, and 4 bases had no gene match. CDR3 DNA: TGCGCCAGCAGCCAAGCGACAGGGGGTGTCGGGGAGCTGTTTTTT. Residues: CASSQATGGVGELFF.

This sequence joins TRBV10-3 and TRBJ2-1, with 9 positions matching TRBD2. The CDR3 runs to 16 residues. V shed 6 bases, J shed 8 bases, and the junction held 14 bases outside the gene matches. The V gene's germline CDR1 is ENHRY and CDR2 SYGVKD. CDR3 in DNA: TGTGCCATCAGGGGATTTGGACTAGCGACATGGGATGAGCAGTTCTTC. Its translation: CAIRGFGLATWDEQFF.

The rearrangement links TRBV4-1 to TRBJ1-1, with D uncertain. The V end was cut by 0 bases, the J end by 9 bases, with 17 bases between. The length of the CDR3 is 15 residues. Germline CDR1 and CDR2: MGHRA and YSYEKL. The CDR3 loop reads CASSQELPREPKAFF. In DNA form, the CDR3 reads TGCGCCAGCAGCCAAGAACTACCGCGGGAACCTAAAGCTTTCTTT.

This sequence joins TRBV5-5 and TRBJ2-3; 13 bases are a match to TRBD2. The CDR3 loop spans 19 amino acids. The V gene end was trimmed by 4 bases and the J gene end by 2 bases; junction bases not matched to a gene: 13. Germline CDR1 reads SGHKS; CDR2 reads YYEKEE (reference sequence). The CDR3 DNA sequence: TGTGCCAGCAGCCCCCCTCCCCGGGGACTAGCGGGACTCACAGATACGCAGTATTTT. Its translation is CASSPPPRGLAGLTDTQYF.

The gene calls are TRBV24-1 and TRBJ2-1, with D maybe TRBD2 (6 bases). The CDR3 covers 15 residues. Looked up from germline, CDR1 is KGHDR and CDR2 is SFDVKD. The germline V and J ends were trimmed by 2 bases and 6 bases, with 13 bases remaining between them. The CDR3 region has the DNA TGTGCCACCAGTGATTCGGAGGGAGGCCCCAATGAGCAGTTCTTC. Protein sequence: CATSDSEGGPNEQFF.

V usage is TRBV12-3 or TRBV12-4 and J usage is TRBJ2-5; the D is unclear. The CDR3 extends over 11 amino acids. The germline V and J ends were trimmed by 2 bases and 6 bases, with 4 bases remaining between them. CDR3 region: CASSLFKTQYF. The CDR3 nucleotides read TGTGCCAGCAGTTTATTTAAGACCCAGTACTTC.

The chain joins TRBV5-5 to TRBJ1-1; D perhaps matches TRBD1 (5 bases). With 4 bases removed from V and 6 bases from J, the gap between germline ends came to 16 bases. CDR1 SGHKS and CDR2 YYEKEE come from the germline V gene (reference sequence). This CDR3 has 14 residues. The CDR3 loop reads CASSPMQGGSEAFF. Written as DNA, the CDR3 is TGTGCCAGCAGCCCCATGCAGGGAGGCTCTGAAGCTTTCTTT.

V and J are TRBV7-9 and TRBJ1-4; D remains ambiguous. The V gene's germline CDR1 is SEHNR and CDR2 FQNEAQ (reference sequence). V gave up 0 bases and J gave up 1 base, with 9 bases separating them. This CDR3 region has 16 residues. CDR3 bases: TGTGCCAGCAGCTTAGCTCGACACGTAACTAATGAAAAACTGTTTTTT. Translating it yields CASSLARHVTNEKLFF.

Comments on this clone: The junction departs from the called germline gene at one end, perhaps through a read error. V gene TRBV7-7 combines with J gene TRBJ2-2, with 7 bases fitting TRBD2. The CDR3 is made up of 15 amino acids. The germline V gene encodes CDR1 SSHAT and CDR2 FNYEAQ (reference sequence). The CDR3 sequence is CASSQDPGGTGELFF. The CDR3 DNA reads TGTGCTAGCAGCCAAGACCCGGGGGGCACCGGGGAGCTGTTTTTT.

The V and J genes are TRBV7-2 and TRBJ2-2, with TRBD2 identical over 11 bases. The length of the CDR3 is 17 residues. V shed 2 bases and J 1 base; nucleotides not matched to a gene: 3. Germline values: CDR1 SGHTA, CDR2 FQGNSA. CDR3 sequence: CASSLRGLAGNTGELFF. As DNA, the CDR3 is TGTGCCAGCAGCTTACGCGGACTAGCGGGGAACACCGGGGAGCTGTTTTTT.

The V gene is TRBV4-1, the J gene TRBJ1-5, with 8 bases lining up with TRBD1. This CDR3 region has 15 residues. Germline V gene sequence: CDR1 MGHRA, CDR2 YSYEKL. The J segment lost 3 bases and the V segment lost 1 base, leaving 2 bases of the junction unmatched. CDR3 region: CASSQGTGLNQPQHF. In DNA form, the CDR3 reads TGCGCCAGCAGCCAAGGGACAGGGCTCAATCAGCCCCAGCATTTT.